This T cell receptor beta chain was observed in a study of shared clonotypes between healthy human individuals. Study in general: The study enrolled a couple of women and a few men aged 18 to 49. General study results and limits: Roughly 5% of naive CD4 clonotypes were shared across several donors.

Naive CD8 cells were CD45RO-negative, positively selected for CCR7, excluding terminally differentiated effector memory CD45RA+ cells. The assay was immunoSEQ multiplex PCR, and TCRdb's table has in-frame clones only and misses some. The data contain about 680,000 clones, 92% of them singletons. For this clone: As yet, its antigen is unknown.

Input material: naive CD8+ T cells sorted from blood. The source of this sequence is a man aged 25-40 years in good health.

The CDR3 sequence is CASSDGSSYEQYF. In nucleotides, the CDR3 is TGCGCCAGCAGTGACGGGAGCTCCTACGAGCAGTACTTC. The rearrangement joins TRBV5-1 to TRBJ2-7; tentatively, D is TRBD2 (6 bases). The CDR3 sequence is 13 residues long. Trimming stripped 5 bases from V and 0 bases from J, with 9 bases between. CDR1 is SGHRS and CDR2 is YFSETQ in the germline V gene.